This TCR beta chain is from a study of T cells in Graves' hyperthyroidism and ophthalmopathy. Whole-study findings and limits: Before onset, by a median of 6.5 months, the model predicted ophthalmopathy.

The V gene's germline CDR1 is SGHDT and CDR2 YYEEEE. This CDR3 has 13 amino acids. V was trimmed by 0 bases and J by 11 bases, leaving 13 bases between them. In its sample, this clonotype was seen many times. Its antigen is not identified. What was amplified from RNA transcripts were TCR beta CDR3 regions. Researchers ran a first-round RT-PCR on the TCR CDR3 using the HTBI primer set. TCRdb called the multiplex PCR reads again in MiXCR, with one record for every CDR3 protein. The table includes about 600,000 distinct CDR3 sequences, 12% to 15% detected once. The TCR comes from a woman aged 18 to 35 with Graves' ophthalmopathy. This sequence joins TRBV5-6 and TRBJ2-3, with D uncertain. The sequencing input was blood. The CDR3 sequence: CASSLALSFWQYF. DNA of the CDR3: TGTGCCAGCAGCTTGGCTTTGAGTTTCTGGCAGTATTTT.